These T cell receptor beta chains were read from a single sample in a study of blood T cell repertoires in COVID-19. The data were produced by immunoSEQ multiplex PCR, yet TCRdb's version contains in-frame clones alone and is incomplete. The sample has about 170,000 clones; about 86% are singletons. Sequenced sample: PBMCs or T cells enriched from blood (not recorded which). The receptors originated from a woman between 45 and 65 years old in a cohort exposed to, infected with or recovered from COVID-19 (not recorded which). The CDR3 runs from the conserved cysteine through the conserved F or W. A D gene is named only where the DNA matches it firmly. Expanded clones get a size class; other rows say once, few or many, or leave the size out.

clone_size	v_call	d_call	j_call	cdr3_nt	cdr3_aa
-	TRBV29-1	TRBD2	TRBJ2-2	TGCAGCGTTGAAGCCGTACTAGCGGGGACGACCGGGGAGCTGTTTTTT	CSVEAVLAGTTGELFF
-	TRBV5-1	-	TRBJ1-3	TGCGCCAGCAGCTCGGGCCAACCAGGGGATGCTGGAAACACCATATATTTT	CASSSGQPGDAGNTIYF
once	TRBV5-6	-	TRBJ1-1	TGTGCCAGCAGCCTGTCAGGGGAAGGTTTTGCCACTGAAGCTTTCTTT	CASSLSGEGFATEAFF
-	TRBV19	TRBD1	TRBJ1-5	TGTGCCAGTAGTAGACTGGGACAGTTCAATCAGCCCCAGCATTTT	CASSRLGQFNQPQHF
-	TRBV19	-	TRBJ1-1	TGTGCCAGTAGTACCAGGGGTAATGTCCCTGAAGCTTTCTTT	CASSTRGNVPEAFF
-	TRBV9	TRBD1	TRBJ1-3	TGTGCCAGCCAACAGGGGCTGAGCTCTGGAAACACCATATATTTT	CASQQGLSSGNTIYF
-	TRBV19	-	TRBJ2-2	TGTGCCAGTAGTACTACAGGGTCGTGGACCGGGGAGCTGTTTTTT	CASSTTGSWTGELFF
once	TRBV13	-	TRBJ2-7	TGTGCCAGCAGCCTGCGGGACTCCTACGAGCAGTACTTC	CASSLRDSYEQYF
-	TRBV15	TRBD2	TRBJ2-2	TGTGCCACCAGCAGAGATCCTAGCGGGAGGTCCGGGGAGCTGTTTTTT	CATSRDPSGRSGELFF
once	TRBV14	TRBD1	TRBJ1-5	TGTGCCAGCAGCCATGGACAGGGGAATCAGCCCCAGCATTTT	CASSHGQGNQPQHF
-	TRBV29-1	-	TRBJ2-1	TGCAGCGTTGAAGCCAGGGGCTCCTACAATGAGCAGTTCTTC	CSVEARGSYNEQFF
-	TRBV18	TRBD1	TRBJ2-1	TGTGCCAGCTCACCACTCCGGCAGACAGGGGACTCGAACAATGAGCAGTTCTTC	CASSPLRQTGDSNNEQFF
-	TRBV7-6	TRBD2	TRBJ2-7	TGTGCCAGCAGCTTACAGGCGGGGGGGTCCTACGAGCAGTACTTC	CASSLQAGGSYEQYF
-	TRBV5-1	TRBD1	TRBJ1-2	TGCGCCAGCAGCTTGGGGAGACAGGGGTCGGGGTTCTATGGCTACACCTTC	CASSLGRQGSGFYGYTF
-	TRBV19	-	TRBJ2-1	TGTGCCAGTAGTTCCCCTAATGAGCAGTTCTTC	CASSSPNEQFF
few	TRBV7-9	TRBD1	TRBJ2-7	TGTGCCAGCAGCTTAGTTCCAGGGGGCTACGAGCAGTACTTC	CASSLVPGGYEQYF
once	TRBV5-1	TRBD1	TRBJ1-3	TGCGCCAGCAGCTTGGATGGACAGGCTGGAAACACCATATATTTT	CASSLDGQAGNTIYF
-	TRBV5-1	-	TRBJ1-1	TGCGCCAGCAGCTTGGGACAGCCCACTGAAGCTTTCTTT	CASSLGQPTEAFF
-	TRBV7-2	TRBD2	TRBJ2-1	TGTGCCAGCGGACTAGCGGGGAAGACTGAGCAGTTCTTC	CASGLAGKTEQFF
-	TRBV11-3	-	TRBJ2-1	TGTGCCAGCAGCCCCGGGAGAGCTTCGAATGAGCAGTTCTTC	CASSPGRASNEQFF
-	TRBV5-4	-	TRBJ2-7	TGTGCCAGCAGCCCCCCGGGGACCTACGAGCAGTACTTC	CASSPPGTYEQYF
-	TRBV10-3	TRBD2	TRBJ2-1	TGTGCCATCAGTGGGGGACTAGCGGGGACAACCTACAATGAGCAGTTCTTC	CAISGGLAGTTYNEQFF
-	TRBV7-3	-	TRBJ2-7	TGTGCCAGCAGCTTAATTTCAGGGGCCGAGCAGTACTTC	CASSLISGAEQYF
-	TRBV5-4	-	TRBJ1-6	TGTGCCAGCAGCTTGGACCAGGGCCGGAGTTCACCCCTCCACTTT	CASSLDQGRSSPLHF
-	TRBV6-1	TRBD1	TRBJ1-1	TGTGCCAGCAGTGAAGTCTGGGGACAGGGTAGAGTTGGCACTGAAGCTTTCTTT	CASSEVWGQGRVGTEAFF
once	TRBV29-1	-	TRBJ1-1	TGCAGCGTTGAAAGGGGCGGGGGGGACACTGAAGCTTTCTTT	CSVERGGGDTEAFF
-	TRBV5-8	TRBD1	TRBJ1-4	TGTGCCAGCAGCTTGGATCAGACAGGGGGCAGAGAAAAACTGTTTTTT	CASSLDQTGGREKLFF
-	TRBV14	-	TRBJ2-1	TGTGCCAGCAGCCAAGATATTTTAGTCAATGAGCAGTTCTTC	CASSQDILVNEQFF
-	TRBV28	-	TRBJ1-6	TGTGCCAGCACCGTACTCGGGAGGGTCTCACCCCTCCACTTT	CASTVLGRVSPLHF
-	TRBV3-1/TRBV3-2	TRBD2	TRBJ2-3	TGTGCCAGCAGCCATAGCGGGAGCACAGATACGCAGTATTTT	CASSHSGSTDTQYF
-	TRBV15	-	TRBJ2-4	TGTGCCACCAGCAGAGATTTTTCTATAGCCAAAAACATTCAGTACTTC	CATSRDFSIAKNIQYF
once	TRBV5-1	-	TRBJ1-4	TGCGCCAGCAGCTCCCGGGGTGCTAATGAAAAACTGTTTTTT	CASSSRGANEKLFF
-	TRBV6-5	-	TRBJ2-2	TGTGCCAGCCAACGACGGACACTTACCGGGGAGCTGTTTTTT	CASQRRTLTGELFF
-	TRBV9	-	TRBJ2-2	TGTGCCAGCAGCGTAGCAGCGGGCGCGAACACCGGGGAGCTGTTTTTT	CASSVAAGANTGELFF
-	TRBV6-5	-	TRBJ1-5	TGTGCCAGCAGTTACGACAGAGATCAGCCCCAGCATTTT	CASSYDRDQPQHF
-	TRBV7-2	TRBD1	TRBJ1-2	TGTGCCAGCAGCATAAGGACAGGGGGCGCGTCACAGGGCACCTTC	CASSIRTGGASQGTF
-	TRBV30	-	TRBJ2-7	TGTGCCTGGAGTCGAGGTTCATCCTACGAGCAGTACTTC	CAWSRGSSYEQYF
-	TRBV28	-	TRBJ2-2	TGTGCCAGCACTTCCAGTACCGGGGAGCTGTTTTTT	CASTSSTGELFF
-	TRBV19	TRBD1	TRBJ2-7	TGTGCCAGTAGTGGATTCGGGACAGGGATCCACGAGCAGTACTTC	CASSGFGTGIHEQYF
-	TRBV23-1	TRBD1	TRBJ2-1	TGCGCCAGCAGTCATCGGTACAGGGGGGTGTCGTTGAATGAGCAGTTCTTC	CASSHRYRGVSLNEQFF
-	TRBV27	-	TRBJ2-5	TGTGCCAGCAGTTTGTCAGGGAATTCGGAGACCCAGTACTTC	CASSLSGNSETQYF
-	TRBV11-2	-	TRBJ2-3	TGTGCCAGCAGCTTACGGCGGGGTGTCACAGATACGCAGTATTTT	CASSLRRGVTDTQYF
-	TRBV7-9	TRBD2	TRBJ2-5	TGTGCCAGCAGCTTAGGCGGGAGCGACCGAGAGACCCAGTACTTC	CASSLGGSDRETQYF
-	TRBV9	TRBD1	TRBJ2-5	TGTGCCAGCAGCGCACAGGGGTTATGGGAGACCCAGTACTTC	CASSAQGLWETQYF
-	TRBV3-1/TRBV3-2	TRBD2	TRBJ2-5	TGTGCCAGCAGCCAAGACTCTAGCGGGAGGGCCCAGAAGACCCAGTACTTC	CASSQDSSGRAQKTQYF
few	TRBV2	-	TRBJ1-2	TGTGCCAGCAGTGAAAGTACGGCCGGGAACTATGGCTACACCTTC	CASSESTAGNYGYTF
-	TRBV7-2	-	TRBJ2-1	TGTGCCAGCAGCCCGACCCTAGGTAGCGATGAGCAGTTCTTC	CASSPTLGSDEQFF
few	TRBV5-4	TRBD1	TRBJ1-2	TGTGCCAGCAGCTTAGACAGGGGGCTCGGTGGCTACACCTTC	CASSLDRGLGGYTF
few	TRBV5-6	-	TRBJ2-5	TGTGCCAGCAGCTTGATAAAGAGGCAAGAGACCCAGTACTTC	CASSLIKRQETQYF
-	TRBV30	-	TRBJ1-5	TGTGCCTGGAGTTCAATGGTCGAGGGTAGTCAGCCCCAGCATTTT	CAWSSMVEGSQPQHF
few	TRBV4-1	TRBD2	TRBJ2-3	TGCGCCAGCAGCCAAGGGCGGGAGGGCGGAGATACGCAGTATTTT	CASSQGREGGDTQYF
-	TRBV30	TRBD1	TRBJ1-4	TGTGCCAGAACCGGGACAGCCGATGAAAAACTGTTTTTT	CARTGTADEKLFF
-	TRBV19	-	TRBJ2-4	TGTGCCAGTAGTCCCCGGGGAATAGACATTCAGTACTTC	CASSPRGIDIQYF
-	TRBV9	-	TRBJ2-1	TGTGCCAGCAGCGCACGGACAGGAGGGCCCTACAATGAGCAGTTCTTC	CASSARTGGPYNEQFF
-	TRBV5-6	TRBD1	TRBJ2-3	TGTGCCAGCAGCTTCCGGACAGGGTTAAGCACAGATACGCAGTATTTT	CASSFRTGLSTDTQYF
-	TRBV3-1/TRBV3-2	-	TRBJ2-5	TGTGCCAGCAGCCAAGAGGGGGCACTAGGGACCCAGTACTTC	CASSQEGALGTQYF
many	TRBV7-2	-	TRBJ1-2	TGTGCCAGCAGCTTAGCAGGTCCGGGGGGCTACACCTTC	CASSLAGPGGYTF
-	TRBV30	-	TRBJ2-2	TGTGCCTGTCCTGCGGGGTTCACCGGGGAGCTGTTTTTT	CACPAGFTGELFF